The clone carrying this TCR beta chain was seen a few times. These data come from a study of cytomegalovirus exposure and HLA in healthy donors. PCR primers comprised 60 Vbeta and 13 Jbeta primers. Method: immunoSEQ multiplex PCR; TCRdb's copy keeps in-frame clones and lacks some. The profile shows about 120,000 clones, more than 60% of them singletons. The source of this sequence is a female donor in good health and CMV-seronegative. What was sequenced was PBMCs.

CDR3 in amino acids: CASSQGQHYEQYF. Here the CDR3 DNA reads TGTGCCAGCAGTCAGGGACAACACTACGAGCAGTACTTC. This sequence joins TRBV6-5 and TRBJ2-7, with D maybe TRBD1 (6 bases). The CDR3 runs 13 residues. Germline V gene data show CDR1 as MNHEY and CDR2 as SVGAGI. Trimming removed 5 bases at V and 3 bases at J, with 11 bases between.